Listed below are T cell receptor beta chains from one sample, sequenced in a study of identical twins. TCRdb itself ran the 5' RACE reads through MiXCR, one entry per CDR3 protein. The sample has 600,000 to 800,000 distinct CDR3 sequences, around 20% seen once; the top ten hold 4% to 5.5%. This sample also belongs to another study, concerning T cells expressing NK-cell markers.

Sequenced sample: PBMCs. The receptors stem from a woman aged 18-29 years in good health. CDR3s include the opening cysteine and the closing phenylalanine or tryptophan. The order of the fields is J gene, clone size, D gene, V gene, CDR3 protein, CDR3 DNA. The D gene is left open where the match is weak. Expanded clones get a size class; other rows say once, few or many, or leave the size out.

>TRBJ2-3|few|NA|TRBV12-3/TRBV12-4
CASSSVQQTDTQYF
TGTGCCAGCAGTTCGGTCCAGCAGACAGATACGCAGTATTTT
>TRBJ2-1|NA|NA|TRBV12-3/TRBV12-4
CAGRQGSLNVEQFF
TGTGCCGGCCGCCAGGGTTCCCTTAACGTTGAGCAGTTCTTC
>TRBJ2-2|many|NA|TRBV4-3
CASSQGAGQLNTGELFF
TGCGCCAGCAGCCAGGGGGCTGGACAGCTGAACACCGGGGAGCTGTTTTTT
>TRBJ2-7|NA|NA|TRBV6-6
CASTLSQNAEQYF
TGTGCCAGCACCCTGAGCCAAAATGCCGAGCAGTACTTC
>TRBJ2-5|once|NA|TRBV18
CASSPLASKETQYF
TGTGCCAGCTCACCATTGGCAAGTAAAGAGACCCAGTACTTC
>TRBJ2-1|NA|TRBD2|TRBV5-1
CASSRGTSGSASYNEQFF
TGCGCCAGCAGCCGGGGGACTAGCGGGAGTGCATCCTACAATGAGCAGTTCTTC
>TRBJ2-1|NA|NA|TRBV25-1
CASSGEWGSSYNEQFF
TGTGCCAGCAGCGGCGAGTGGGGGAGCTCCTACAATGAGCAGTTCTTC
>TRBJ1-5|NA|TRBD1|TRBV29-1
CSVGDSINQPQHF
TGCAGCGTTGGGGACAGCATCAATCAGCCCCAGCATTTT
>TRBJ2-3|NA|TRBD2|TRBV7-6
CASSLGPGLGGRDTQYF
TGTGCCAGCAGCCTCGGGCCGGGACTAGGGGGTAGAGATACGCAGTATTTT
>TRBJ2-3|NA|TRBD2|TRBV20-1
CSAKLGGGSTDTQYF
TGCAGTGCAAAACTCGGCGGGGGATCCACAGATACGCAGTATTTT
>TRBJ2-2|many|NA|TRBV6-2/TRBV6-3
CASSYSIRHRGTGELFF
TGTGCCAGCAGTTACTCGATCCGACATAGGGGGACCGGGGAGCTGTTTTTT
>TRBJ1-2|few|NA|TRBV5-1
CASSITTGSTYGYTF
TGCGCCAGCAGCATAACAACAGGGTCTACCTATGGCTACACCTTC
>TRBJ2-1|many|NA|TRBV10-2
CASSEIYRAYNEQFF
TGCGCCAGCAGTGAGATCTACAGGGCTTACAATGAGCAGTTCTTC
>TRBJ2-7|NA|TRBD2|TRBV5-1
CASSPGGGLDEQYF
TGCGCCAGCAGCCCGGGGGGAGGACTGGACGAGCAGTACTTC
>TRBJ1-5|NA|TRBD1|TRBV20-1
CSARVDRGRGQPQHF
TGCAGTGCTAGAGTGGACAGGGGGCGAGGTCAGCCCCAGCATTTT
>TRBJ1-1|NA|NA|TRBV7-9
CASRNLLGEEAFF
TGTGCCAGCAGAAACCTCCTAGGAGAAGAAGCTTTCTTT
>TRBJ1-1|few|NA|TRBV29-1
CSVGKAADTEAFF
TGCAGCGTTGGAAAGGCCGCGGACACTGAAGCTTTCTTT
>TRBJ1-1|many|NA|TRBV12-3/TRBV12-4
CASSVGPGTEAFF
TGTGCCAGCAGTGTCGGTCCGGGGACTGAAGCTTTCTTT
>TRBJ2-3|once|NA|TRBV4-1
CASSPQATDTQYF
TGCGCCAGCAGCCCCCAAGCCACAGATACGCAGTATTTT
>TRBJ1-3|few|NA|TRBV20-1
CSALGNTIYF
TGCAGTGCTTTGGGAAACACCATATATTTT
>TRBJ1-1|few|TRBD1|TRBV12-5
CASGSGTGKARAFF
TGTGCTAGTGGCAGCGGGACAGGGAAGGCTCGCGCTTTCTTT
>TRBJ1-2|few|NA|TRBV12-3/TRBV12-4
CASSLARYRRDYGYTF
TGTGCCAGCAGTTTAGCCAGATATCGGCGGGACTATGGCTACACCTTC
>TRBJ2-1|few|TRBD1|TRBV6-1
CASIQTGDARNEQFF
TGTGCCAGCATCCAAACAGGGGACGCCCGTAATGAGCAGTTCTTC
>TRBJ2-1|NA|TRBD2|TRBV5-6
CASSSGTSVHEQFF
TGTGCCAGCAGCTCCGGGACTAGCGTGCATGAGCAGTTCTTC
>TRBJ2-7|NA|NA|TRBV10-3
CATGGRGSSSYEQYF
TGTGCCACAGGCGGACGAGGGTCCAGCTCCTACGAGCAGTACTTC
>TRBJ1-4|NA|NA|TRBV7-9
CASSSAGEPEKLFF
TGTGCCAGCAGCTCCGCGGGGGAGCCAGAAAAACTGTTTTTT
>TRBJ2-3|NA|TRBD2|TRBV7-2
CASSSGLAATDTQYF
TGTGCCAGCAGCTCTGGACTAGCAGCAACAGATACGCAGTATTTT
>TRBJ2-5|few|TRBD2|TRBV20-1
CSARASGPTQYF
TGCAGTGCTAGAGCTAGCGGACCTACCCAGTACTTC
>TRBJ2-1|NA|NA|TRBV5-1
CASSLEFPLQVEQFF
TGCGCCAGCAGCTTGGAATTCCCTCTACAGGTTGAGCAGTTCTTC
>TRBJ2-7|NA|NA|TRBV5-1
CASSLVQGSLSYEQYF
TGCGCCAGCAGCTTAGTACAGGGCAGCCTCTCCTACGAGCAGTACTTC
>TRBJ2-2|NA|NA|TRBV20-1
CSAGRRRTAPGELFF
TGCAGTGCAGGGCGGCGTCGAACGGCACCCGGGGAGCTGTTTTTT
>TRBJ2-1|NA|NA|TRBV14
CASSPRLTAAYYNEQFF
TGTGCCAGCAGTCCCCGACTTACGGCCGCTTATTACAATGAGCAGTTCTTC
>TRBJ2-7|many|NA|TRBV29-1
CSVRSGNEQYF
TGCAGCGTTCGTTCTGGGAACGAGCAGTACTTC
>TRBJ2-5|few|TRBD2|TRBV20-1
CSLTIGGSRETQYF
TGCAGTCTGACGATCGGCGGGAGTAGGGAGACCCAGTACTTC
>TRBJ1-2|few|NA|TRBV6-5
CASSYSAGSGYTF
TGTGCCAGCAGTTACTCGGCAGGGTCTGGCTACACCTTC
>TRBJ1-6|many|TRBD1|TRBV12-3/TRBV12-4
CASSVRDSYNSPLHF
TGTGCCAGCAGTGTCCGGGACAGCTATAATTCACCCCTCCACTTT
>TRBJ2-1|NA|NA|TRBV30
CAWKGSAEQFF
TGTGCCTGGAAAGGTAGCGCCGAGCAGTTCTTC
>TRBJ2-7|few|TRBD1|TRBV29-1
CSGPPDRGEQYF
TGCAGCGGGCCCCCGGACAGGGGCGAGCAGTACTTC
>TRBJ2-5|NA|TRBD2|TRBV29-1
CSVALLADQETQYF
TGCAGCGTTGCCCTCCTAGCGGATCAAGAGACCCAGTACTTC
>TRBJ2-3|NA|NA|TRBV12-3/TRBV12-4
CASSFNSYQDTQYF
TGTGCCAGCAGTTTTAACAGTTACCAAGATACGCAGTATTTT
>TRBJ2-3|NA|NA|TRBV2
CASSSGLSSTDTQYF
TGTGCCAGCAGCTCAGGACTTTCTAGCACAGATACGCAGTATTTT
>TRBJ2-2|NA|NA|TRBV9
CASSVEVGAGELFF
TGTGCCAGCAGCGTAGAGGTCGGAGCCGGGGAGCTGTTTTTT
>TRBJ2-3|few|TRBD1|TRBV20-1
CSAGARDRVWGTQYF
TGCAGTGCTGGGGCACGGGACAGGGTTTGGGGTACGCAGTATTTT
>TRBJ2-4|few|NA|TRBV7-2
CASSLEGPRIQYF
TGTGCCAGCAGCTTAGAGGGACCTCGGATTCAGTACTTC
>TRBJ2-5|many|NA|TRBV6-1
CASSTPMGVGETQYF
TGTGCCAGCAGTACCCCTATGGGAGTGGGAGAGACCCAGTACTTC
>TRBJ1-4|NA|NA|TRBV20-1
CSAILTGKLFF
TGCAGTGCTATCTTGACGGGAAAACTGTTTTTT
>TRBJ2-7|few|TRBD1|TRBV20-1
CSASATGHYEQYF
TGCAGTGCTAGCGCGACAGGGCACTACGAGCAGTACTTC
>TRBJ2-3|NA|NA|TRBV4-2
CASSSGVVADTQYF
TGTGCCAGCAGCTCGGGGGTAGTGGCAGATACGCAGTATTTT
>TRBJ1-4|few|NA|TRBV20-1
CSARPVRTNEKLFF
TGCAGTGCTAGACCCGTTCGGACGAATGAAAAACTGTTTTTT
>TRBJ2-5|NA|NA|TRBV5-1
CASTTDRKETQYF
TGCGCCAGCACCACTGACAGGAAAGAGACCCAGTACTTC
>TRBJ1-2|few|NA|TRBV12-5
CASGDQGLGYTF
TGTGCTAGTGGTGACCAGGGTTTGGGCTACACCTTC